This T cell receptor (beta chain) was documented in a study of post-analysis software for immune sequencing data. Overall study findings and caveats: Higher frequency in patients than in controls was seen for roughly five TRBV segments, with TRBV5-6, TRBV5-1 and TRBV20-1 among them.

Unique-molecular-identifier-tagged TCR beta cDNA libraries were used. Around 500,000 cDNA molecules were obtained from approximately 0.91 to 9.4 million T cells. From the PCR reads, TCRdb called clonotypes with MiXCR, one entry per CDR3 protein. The repertoire holds 750,000 to 950,000 distinct CDR3 sequences, with roughly half as singletons. This clonotype was counted between two and nine times. Its specificity is not known. Trimming at V came to 0 bases and at J to 6 bases, leaving 9 bases not matched to a gene. Germline V gene data show CDR1 as SNHLY and CDR2 as FYNNEI. The CDR3 is 16 amino acids. Sequenced sample: blood. The sequence derives from a girl between 5 and 17 years old with multiple sclerosis. The V gene is TRBV2, the J gene TRBJ2-7; 9 positions match TRBD1. This CDR3 is CASSEARGQGVGEQYF. CDR3 sequence (DNA): TGTGCCAGCAGTGAAGCGAGGGGACAGGGCGTCGGCGAGCAGTACTTC.